These T cell receptor beta chains were read from a single sample in a study of post-analysis software for immune sequencing data. From the PCR reads, TCRdb called clonotypes with MiXCR, one entry per CDR3 protein. This table has approximately 730,000 distinct CDR3 sequences, 46% appearing once. Sequenced: blood. These receptors came from a girl between 5 and 17 years old with multiple sclerosis. Each CDR3 is given with its conserved first and last residue. The D gene is left open where the match is weak. Clone sizes are given selectively: once, few, many, or a class where the clone is expanded.

j_call d_call v_call clone_size cdr3_nt cdr3_aa
TRBJ2-7 . TRBV6-6 . TGTGCCAGCAGTTACTCGAGTCAGGGGACCCCCTACGAGCAGTACTTC CASSYSSQGTPYEQYF
TRBJ2-6 . TRBV12-3/TRBV12-4 . TGTGCCAGCAGTTTAGCGCTAGGAGCTGGGGCCAACGTCCTGACTTTC CASSLALGAGANVLTF
TRBJ2-5 . TRBV10-3 . TGTGCCAACAGTGACGGACAGCAAGAGACCCAGTACTTC CANSDGQQETQYF
TRBJ2-1 TRBD2 TRBV7-9 . TGTGCCAGCAGCCCAACTAGCGGAAACAATGAGCAGTTCTTC CASSPTSGNNEQFF
TRBJ1-4 TRBD1 TRBV3-1 . TGTGCCAGCAGCCGCCTGCCGGGACAGGGTGACGAAAAACGGTTTTTT CASSRLPGQGDEKRFF
TRBJ2-6 . TRBV29-1 . TGCAGCGTTGAATGGGCGGGCTCTGGGGCCAACGTCCTGACTTTC CSVEWAGSGANVLTF
TRBJ2-1 TRBD2 TRBV5-5 . TGTGCCAGCAGCCCGGGGGGGGTTAGGTACAATGAGCAGTTCTTC CASSPGGVRYNEQFF
TRBJ2-5 TRBD2 TRBV5-1 . TGCGCCAGCAGCTCCCAAAATAGCGGGGGCCAAGAGACCCAGTACTTC CASSSQNSGGQETQYF
TRBJ2-1 TRBD1 TRBV7-3 . TGTGCCAGCAGCCCAGGGGGTCATGAGCAGTTCTTC CASSPGGHEQFF
TRBJ2-7 TRBD2 TRBV29-1 . TGCAGCGTTGGGGAGGGCCCAAAGGAGCAGTACTTC CSVGEGPKEQYF
TRBJ2-7 TRBD2 TRBV10-3 . TGTGCCATCAGTGAGTCCGGACTAGCGGGAGTGTACGAGCAGTACTTC CAISESGLAGVYEQYF
TRBJ1-2 . TRBV15 . TGTGCCACCAGCAACTACCGCAGAGATTATGGCTACACCTTC CATSNYRRDYGYTF
TRBJ1-5 TRBD1 TRBV20-1 . TGCAGTGCTGTCGGACAGGGCAATCAGCCCCAGCATTTT CSAVGQGNQPQHF
TRBJ2-4 . TRBV28 few TGTGCCAGCAGCCGGGACGAGAAAAACATTCAGTACTTC CASSRDEKNIQYF
TRBJ2-1 TRBD2 TRBV20-1 . TGCAGTGCTAGAGTCGGACCGGGACTAGTTTCCTATGAGCAGTTCTTC CSARVGPGLVSYEQFF
TRBJ2-2 TRBD1 TRBV7-9 . TGTGCCAGCAGCCGACAGGGCTTGGACACCGGGGAGCTGTTTTTT CASSRQGLDTGELFF
TRBJ2-7 . TRBV6-2/TRBV6-3 few TGTGCCAGCAGCCCATTCGGAGGCCCCGGGGGCTACGAGCAGTACTTC CASSPFGGPGGYEQYF
TRBJ2-4 TRBD1 TRBV6-6 few TGTGCCAGCAGTAAAGGGACAGGGCTCGCCAAAAACATTCAGTACTTC CASSKGTGLAKNIQYF
TRBJ2-1 TRBD2 TRBV29-1 . TGCAGCGTTGAAGATCCTCGGGGTGGCGGGAGAATCGGTGGGCAGTTCTTC CSVEDPRGGGRIGGQFF
TRBJ2-1 TRBD1 TRBV29-1 . TGCAGCGTTGGGGGACAGCCGAATGAGCAGTTCTTC CSVGGQPNEQFF
TRBJ2-5 TRBD1 TRBV27 . TGTGCCAGCAGTCCCCCGGGACAGGGCGCCCCGACCCAGTACTTC CASSPPGQGAPTQYF
TRBJ2-2 TRBD1 TRBV6-5 . TGTGCCAGCAGTTACTCGAACGACAGGGGCACCGGGGAGCTGTTTTTT CASSYSNDRGTGELFF
TRBJ2-1 TRBD1 TRBV6-6 . TGTGCCAGCATTTTTGGGGACAGACACAATGAGCAGTTCTTC CASIFGDRHNEQFF
TRBJ2-3 . TRBV9 few TGTGCCAGCAGCGAGGCCAGGACCCGCACAGATACGCAGTATTTT CASSEARTRTDTQYF
TRBJ1-5 . TRBV6-5 . TGTGCCAGCAGACCAGGGGATTATAGCAATCAGCCCCAGCATTTT CASRPGDYSNQPQHF
TRBJ2-7 TRBD2 TRBV28 . TGTGCTAGCAGTTTATCCTTGGTAGCGGGCTACGAGCAGTACTTC CASSLSLVAGYEQYF
TRBJ2-1 . TRBV4-2 few TGTGCCAGCAGCCCCAGGGTCTTCAATGAGCAGTTCTTC CASSPRVFNEQFF
TRBJ2-5 . TRBV10-2 few TGCGCCAGCAGTGTTCAGGGGCCGAGGGAGACCCAGTACTTC CASSVQGPRETQYF
TRBJ1-2 . TRBV10-3 . TGTGCCATCAGTGATTTATCTGTCAACTATGGCTACACCTTC CAISDLSVNYGYTF
TRBJ2-7 TRBD2 TRBV7-8 few TGTGCCAGCAGCTCGACTAGCGGGAGGGCCCTATCCTACGAGCAGTACTTC CASSSTSGRALSYEQYF
TRBJ2-1 TRBD2 TRBV28 many TGTGCCAGCAGTGAGACTAGCGGGAGAGGGAATGAGCAGTTCTTC CASSETSGRGNEQFF
TRBJ1-5 . TRBV30 . TGTGCCTGGAGTGTCGGAGGGGTGAGCAATCAGCCCCAGCATTTT CAWSVGGVSNQPQHF
TRBJ2-3 . TRBV28 once TGTGCCACTGAGGACGGCACAGATACGCAGTATTTT CATEDGTDTQYF
TRBJ2-6 . TRBV3-1 . TGTGCCAGCAGCCGGTTCGAGACAGCTAGCTCTGGGGCCAACGTCCTGACTTTC CASSRFETASSGANVLTF
TRBJ1-4 . TRBV28 . TGTGCCAGCAGTTTATGGGCAGGGAGGGATGAAAAACTGTTTTTT CASSLWAGRDEKLFF
TRBJ1-1 . TRBV9 . TGTGCCAGCAGCGTAGCCCCGGGGGGGCTCACTGAAGCTTTCTTT CASSVAPGGLTEAFF
TRBJ1-1 . TRBV6-5 . TGTGCCAGCAGTTACTCGATTAGGGGAGGTATGAACACTGAAGCTTTCTTT CASSYSIRGGMNTEAFF
TRBJ2-3 . TRBV24-1 . TGTGCCACCAGCTTACCCATTACCAGGGAAGGGGGTCAGGGGACAGATACGCAGTATTTT CATSLPITREGGQGTDTQYF
TRBJ2-3 . TRBV7-9 few TGTGCCAGCAGCTTAGACATCAGCACAGATACGCAGTATTTT CASSLDISTDTQYF
TRBJ2-3 TRBD2 TRBV7-2 . TGTGCCAGCAGCTTAGTAGCGGGATGGAACACAGATACGCAGTATTTT CASSLVAGWNTDTQYF
TRBJ1-2 . TRBV27 . TGTGCCAGCAGTCCCCAATCCCACTTGACCGAACACTATGGCTACACCTTC CASSPQSHLTEHYGYTF
TRBJ1-1 TRBD1 TRBV24-1 . TGTGCCACCAGTGACCGGGACAGCACTGAAGCTTTCTTT CATSDRDSTEAFF